A single sample gave rise to the 22 T cell receptor beta chains below, sequenced in a study of shared clonotypes between healthy human individuals. Measured with immunoSEQ multiplex PCR; TCRdb has only the in-frame clones, and not every one. This sample has 2 million to 2.5 million clones; roughly 96% occur once, and the top ten carry 0.1% to 0.15%. Sequencing was performed on naive CD4+ T cells sorted from blood. Stated subset: CD45RA+ positively selected. Receptors originate from a man younger than 35 in good health.

The genes are TRBV4-3 and TRBJ2-2; 7 bases agree with TRBD1. Germline lookup yields CDR1 LGHNA and CDR2 YSLEER. After removal of 1 base from V and 0 bases from J, the junction contained 2 bases not matched to a gene. This CDR3 is 16 amino acids long. The CDR3 loop reads CASSQAGQTNTGELFF. The CDR3 region has the DNA TGCGCCAGCAGCCAAGCGGGACAGACGAACACCGGGGAGCTGTTTTTT.

On this clone itself: The same CDR3 also results from other DNA sequences found in this sample. This chain uses TRBV2 with TRBJ1-1, with a possible D match to TRBD1 (5 bases). Germline CDR1 reads SNHLY; CDR2 reads FYNNEI. The CDR3 runs 15 residues. Trimming removed 1 base at V and 0 bases at J, with 9 bases between. CDR3 bases: TGTGCCAGCAGTGAAGAGGGGCGATTGAACACTGAAGCTTTCTTT. Amino acid sequence: CASSEEGRLNTEAFF.

The chain couples TRBV11-2 to TRBJ2-6; D not resolved. The V end was cut by 6 bases, the J end by 2 bases, with 5 bases between. Germline CDR1 SGHAT, CDR2 FQNNGV. The CDR3 runs 13 residues. CDR3 DNA sequence: TGTGCCAGCAGAGCTGCTGGGGCCAACGTCCTGACTTTC. Translating it yields CASRAAGANVLTF.

The chain joins TRBV18 to TRBJ2-5; no clear D gene. The CDR3 has 13 residues. Per germline, CDR1 KGHSH and CDR2 LQKENI. The V end lost 5 bases, the J end lost 4 bases, and 11 bases lay between the germline ends. This chain's CDR3 is CASSESGGETQYF. The CDR3 DNA reads TGTGCCAGCTCAGAGTCGGGCGGAGAGACCCAGTACTTC.

This rearrangement joins TRBV14 to TRBJ2-3, with D hard to call. V was clipped by 4 bases and J by 7 bases, with 9 bases between them. The CDR3 is 12 amino acids. Germline assignment: CDR1 SGHDN and CDR2 FVKESK. Here the CDR3 reads CASSPSLNTQYF. The CDR3 DNA reads TGTGCCAGCAGCCCAAGTCTGAATACGCAGTATTTT.

The gene calls are TRBV15 and TRBJ2-3; D not resolved. Germline lookup yields CDR1 LNHNV and CDR2 YYDKDF (reference sequence). The V end lost 0 bases, the J end lost 3 bases, and 13 bases lay between the germline ends. This CDR3 comprises 16 residues. The CDR3 DNA reads as TGTGCCACCAGCAGAGATCAAAAGGGTAGTACAGATACGCAGTATTTT. Protein sequence: CATSRDQKGSTDTQYF.

V is TRBV7-9 and J is TRBJ2-2; TRBD1 matches at 9 bases. CDR3 size: 16 residues. The V segment lost 5 bases and the J segment 6 bases; nucleotides outside the gene matches: 10. Germline CDR1 is SEHNR and CDR2 is FQNEAQ (reference sequence). CDR3 DNA: TGTGCCAGCAGCCCTGTATGGACAGGGGTTTCCGGGGAGCTGTTTTTT. Translation: CASSPVWTGVSGELFF.

The chain has TRBV5-6 and TRBJ2-2; 8 nucleotides agree with TRBD2. Unmatched junction bases numbered 9, after V lost 4 bases and J lost 4 bases. Germline CDR1 is SGHDT and CDR2 is YYEEEE. The CDR3 is 16 residues long. The CDR3 nucleotides read TGTGCCAGCAGCCCCTTTGCGGGGGGTCGCACCGGGGAGCTGTTTTTT. Protein product: CASSPFAGGRTGELFF.

The chain links TRBV19 to TRBJ1-5; D may be TRBD1 (5 bases). The germline V gene has CDR1 LNHDA and CDR2 SQIVND (reference sequence). CDR3 length: 14 amino acids. V dropped 8 bases and J dropped 2 bases, with 13 bases sitting between them. CDR3 bases: TGTGCCAGTGCAGCGGGGGGTGGCAATCAGCCCCAGCATTTT. This gives the protein CASAAGGGNQPQHF.

As for this clone: Other DNA sequences within the sample encode an identical CDR3. The chain employs TRBV5-1 and TRBJ2-7; no firm D call. The CDR3 has 13 amino acids. V was shortened by 4 bases and J by 0 bases, with 8 bases between the two germline ends. Germline-derived CDR1 and CDR2 are SGHRS and YFSETQ. Written as DNA, the CDR3 is TGCGCCAGCAGCCGTGACGGCTCCTACGAGCAGTACTTC. Translated: CASSRDGSYEQYF.

The chain links TRBV29-1 to TRBJ2-3, with 9 bases lining up with TRBD1. The CDR3 runs to 16 residues. Germline V gene sequence: CDR1 SQVTM, CDR2 ANQGSEA. After removal of 7 bases from V and 5 bases from J, the junction contained 16 bases not matched to a gene. In nucleotides, the CDR3 is TGCAGCGCTACCACAGGGGGCCACTTAGTAGGAGATACGCAGTATTTT. Translated, it gives CSATTGGHLVGDTQYF.

This rearrangement joins TRBV2 to TRBJ1-5; TRBD1 agrees at 10 bases. Per germline, CDR1 SNHLY and CDR2 FYNNEI. The CDR3 runs to 15 residues. V shed 6 bases, J shed 6 bases, and the junction held 8 bases outside the gene matches. CDR3: CASRAGTGDAQPQHF. As DNA, the CDR3 is TGTGCCAGCAGAGCCGGGACAGGGGATGCTCAGCCCCAGCATTTT.

This chain uses TRBV6-5 with TRBJ1-1; D may be TRBD1 (6 bases). CDR3 length: 16 residues. V lost 0 bases and J 4 bases, leaving 15 bases between the germline ends. Germline-derived CDR1 and CDR2 are MNHEY and SVGAGI. This CDR3 reads CASSYSQQGGGTEAFF. Here the CDR3 DNA reads TGTGCCAGCAGTTACTCTCAACAGGGTGGTGGCACTGAAGCTTTCTTT.

Of note for this clone: The same CDR3 also results from other DNA sequences found in this sample. The chain has TRBV6-5 and TRBJ1-2; D is perhaps TRBD1 (5 bases). Trimming cost V 3 bases and J 5 bases, with 13 bases left between them. Germline loops: CDR1 MNHEY, CDR2 SVGAGI. CDR3 length equals 14 residues. The CDR3 here is CASSYSTEGYGYTF. In DNA form, the CDR3 reads TGTGCCAGCAGTTATTCGACAGAGGGGTATGGCTACACCTTC.

This chain links TRBV5-6 with TRBJ2-7; 9 bases are shared with TRBD1. After removal of 3 bases from V and 3 bases from J, the junction contained 4 bases not matched to a gene. Germline V gives CDR1 SGHDT, CDR2 YYEEEE. The CDR3 spans 14 residues. CDR3 sequence: CASSSTGGIYEQYF. DNA for the CDR3: TGTGCCAGCAGCTCGACAGGGGGAATCTACGAGCAGTACTTC.

The rearrangement links TRBV12-5 to TRBJ1-2; D gene uncertain. Germline CDR1 reads LGHNT; CDR2 reads FRNRAP. Trimming took 4 bases from V and 8 from J, leaving 14 bases between them. This CDR3 region has 13 residues. CDR3: CASGSSSDPGYTF. The CDR3 DNA reads TGTGCTAGTGGTTCGTCCTCAGATCCGGGCTACACCTTC.

As to this clone: Different DNA sequences within this sample yield the same CDR3. The chain has TRBV4-3 and TRBJ2-7, with D possibly being TRBD1 (6 bases). CDR1 is LGHNA and CDR2 is YSLEER in the germline V gene. The CDR3 covers 14 residues. Trimming pared 0 bases from V and 3 bases from J, leaving 9 bases between. The CDR3 nucleotides are TGCGCCAGCAGCCAAGATTTAGGGGGCTACGAGCAGTACTTC. It translates to CASSQDLGGYEQYF.

This clone was seen once. The chain combines TRBV19 with TRBJ1-5; weak D call: TRBD1 (5 bases). This CDR3 has 15 residues. Per the germline V gene, CDR1 is LNHDA and CDR2 is SQIVND (reference sequence). The germline V and J ends were trimmed by 10 bases and 1 base, with 17 bases remaining between them. Here the CDR3 DNA reads TGTGCCACAGGGTATGGGGGTTGGAGCAATCAGCCCCAGCATTTT. It yields the protein CATGYGGWSNQPQHF.

This clone came up once. This sequence joins TRBV9 and TRBJ2-1, with D maybe TRBD2 (5 bases). CDR1 SGDLS and CDR2 YYNGEE come from the germline V gene. This CDR3 spans 16 amino acids. V gave up 0 bases and J gave up 0 bases, with 10 bases separating them. CDR3 sequence (DNA): TGTGCCAGCAGCGTAGGAAGAGGGAGCTCCTACAATGAGCAGTTCTTC. This translates into CASSVGRGSSYNEQFF.

The J gene is TRBJ1-4, the V gene TRBV7-9; 8 bases agree with TRBD1. The CDR3 is 14 amino acids. Looked up from germline, CDR1 is SEHNR and CDR2 is FQNEAQ (reference sequence). The V gene end was trimmed by 4 bases and the J gene end by 6 bases; junction bases not matched to a gene: 4. The CDR3 is CASSWTDRDEKLFF. The CDR3 DNA sequence: TGTGCCAGCAGCTGGACGGACAGGGATGAAAAACTGTTTTTT.

This sequence joins TRBV6-1 and TRBJ1-5; perhaps TRBD1 as D (5 bases). Trimming took 0 bases from V and 3 from J, leaving 6 bases between them. Germline V CDR1 and CDR2: MNHNS, SASEGT. The CDR3 runs 14 residues. The CDR3 DNA is TGTGCCAGCAGTGAAGCACAGGCCAATCAGCCCCAGCATTTT. Protein: CASSEAQANQPQHF.

The chain uses TRBV4-2 and TRBJ2-6; D is undetermined. The CDR3 runs to 17 residues. Germline V gene lookup returns CDR1 LGHNA and CDR2 YNFKEQ. V was cut by 0 bases and J by 0 bases, with 9 bases left in between. In nucleotides, the CDR3 is TGTGCCAGCAGCCAAGAACTGATCCTCTCTGGGGCCAACGTCCTGACTTTC. Amino acids: CASSQELILSGANVLTF.